The 25 T cell receptor beta chains in this list originate from one sample, sequenced in a study of graft-versus-host responses after intestinal transplantation. No antigen has been identified for these receptors. Method: immunoSEQ multiplex PCR; TCRdb's copy keeps in-frame clones and lacks some. In the table there are over 75,000 clones, around 86% of which are singletons. The source material was unstimulated CD8+ T cells sorted from spleen or lymph node cells, sampled before transplant. These TCRs come from a human donor who was the organ donor for an intestinal transplant.

The rearrangement joins TRBV6-4 to TRBJ2-1; D is undetermined. V gave up 0 bases and J gave up 5 bases, with 8 bases separating them. Germline values: CDR1 MRHNA, CDR2 SNTAGT. The CDR3 totals 14 residues. The CDR3: CASSDSYSNNEQFF. The DNA for the CDR3 is TGTGCCAGCAGTGACTCGTACTCGAACAATGAGCAGTTCTTC.

V gene TRBV19 combines with J gene TRBJ2-3; tentatively, D is TRBD1 or TRBD2 (6 bases each). The length of the CDR3 is 13 residues. Germline CDR1 is LNHDA and CDR2 is SQIVND (reference sequence). Trimming took 6 bases from V and 11 from J, leaving 18 bases between them. The CDR3 sequence is CASRDTGAPEQYF. The CDR3 coding sequence is TGTGCCAGTAGGGATACGGGGGCTCCGGAGCAGTATTTT. Supplemented by reference TRBV19 and TRBJ2-3, the full variable domain reads DGGITQSPKYLFRKEGQNVTLSCEQNLNHDAMYWYRQDPGQGLRLIYYSQIVNDFQKGDIAEGYSVSREKKESFPLTVTSAQKNPTAFYLCASRDTGAPEQYFGPGTRLTVL.

The V and J genes are TRBV6-5 and TRBJ2-5; 10 nucleotides match TRBD2. Germline V gives CDR1 MNHEY, CDR2 SVGAGI. With 0 bases clipped from V and 2 bases from J, the junction kept 3 bases outside the gene matches. The CDR3 consists of 16 residues. CDR3 loop: CASSYSLAGAQETQYF. In DNA, the CDR3 is TGTGCCAGCAGTTACTCGCTAGCGGGGGCTCAAGAGACCCAGTACTTC.

Turning to this clone: Sequence at one end of the junction differs from germline and may be a read error. The rearrangement uses TRBV9 and TRBJ2-7; TRBD2 matches 7 bases. Germline V lookup: CDR1 SGDLS, CDR2 YYNGEE. The CDR3 covers 15 residues. CDR3 loop: CASSSEGAGYYGQYF. CDR3 DNA: TGTGCCAGCAGTTCCGAGGGAGCGGGGTATTACGGGCAGTACTTC. Full variable domain (missing parts from reference TRBV9 and TRBJ2-7): DSGVTQTPKHLITATGQRVTLRCSPRSGDLSVYWYQQSLDQGLQFLIQYYNGEERAKGNILERFSAQQFPDLHSELNLSSLELGDSALYFCASSSEGAGYYGQYFGPGTRLTVT.

V usage is TRBV6-5 and J usage is TRBJ1-2; 7 nucleotides line up with TRBD1. Per the germline V gene, CDR1 is MNHEY and CDR2 is SVGAGI. This CDR3 comprises 13 residues. V shed 5 bases and J 4 bases; nucleotides not matched to a gene: 4. The CDR3 DNA reads as TGTGCCAGCAGTCCCAGGGGGACCTATGGCTACACCTTC. It encodes CASSPRGTYGYTF.

CDR3 residues: CASSTTDNYNSPLHF. The CDR3 DNA reads as TGTGCCAGCAGTACGACAGATAACTATAATTCACCCCTCCACTTT. This sequence joins TRBV7-6 and TRBJ1-6, with D tentatively TRBD1 (5 bases). Germline CDR1 is SGHVS and CDR2 is FNYEAQ. V dropped 6 bases and J dropped 3 bases, with 12 bases sitting between them. This CDR3 is built from 15 residues.

The genes are TRBV6-1 and TRBJ2-5; 8 nucleotides match TRBD2. This CDR3 is built from 17 residues. Trimming removed 3 bases from V and 0 bases from J; junction bases left unmatched: 9. CDR1 MNHNS and CDR2 SASEGT come from the germline V gene. CDR3 bases: TGTGCCAGCAGTGAGCCCACCCGACTAGCGAACCAAGAGACCCAGTACTTC. As protein: CASSEPTRLANQETQYF.

This chain uses TRBV4-1 with TRBJ1-1, with TRBD1 identical over 7 bases. After removal of 1 base from V and 4 bases from J, the junction contained 9 bases not matched to a gene. CDR1 and CDR2 (germline): MGHRA, YSYEKL. CDR3 length: 16 residues. The CDR3 protein is CASSQGVFDRATEAFF. CDR3 DNA sequence: TGCGCCAGCAGCCAAGGGGTCTTTGACAGGGCCACTGAAGCTTTCTTT.

The chain uses TRBV6-1 and TRBJ2-1, with 10 bases fitting TRBD2. Losses at the gene ends were 3 bases for V and 8 bases for J; bases not matched to a gene: 7. The CDR3 length is 15 residues. Germline loops: CDR1 MNHNS, CDR2 SASEGT. For the CDR3, the DNA is TGTGCCAGCAGTGAGAAGCGGGGGGGCTGGGATGAGCAGTTCTTC. Translation gives CASSEKRGGWDEQFF.

V usage is TRBV5-1 and J usage is TRBJ1-1, with a tentative D call TRBD1 (6 bases). The CDR3 is 11 residues long. Germline-derived CDR1 and CDR2 are SGHRS and YFSETQ. The V end lost 2 bases, the J end lost 11 bases, and 10 bases lay between the germline ends. The chain's CDR3 is CASSFRGGAFF. CDR3 in DNA: TGCGCCAGCAGCTTCAGGGGAGGGGCTTTCTTT.

This clone is categorized as medium-sized. V is TRBV7-9 and J is TRBJ1-1, with D hard to call. The germline CDR1 and CDR2 sequences are SEHNR and FQNEAQ (reference sequence). The CDR3 sequence is 12 residues long. The germline V and J ends were trimmed by 2 bases and 6 bases, with 7 bases remaining between them. The CDR3 region is CASSLKASEAFF. In DNA form, the CDR3 reads TGTGCCAGCAGCTTAAAGGCATCTGAAGCTTTCTTT.

The chain couples TRBV27 to TRBJ1-1; D gene uncertain. Germline CDR1 is MNHEY and CDR2 is SMNVEV (reference sequence). There are 11 residues in the CDR3. V gave up 3 bases and J gave up 11 bases, with 10 bases separating them. This chain's CDR3 is CASSFAGLAFF. CDR3 nucleotides: TGTGCCAGCAGTTTCGCGGGGTTGGCTTTCTTT.

The chain carries TRBV13 and TRBJ2-1, with unresolved D. The V and J ends lost 5 bases and 4 bases respectively, with 15 bases between them. This CDR3 is built from 15 residues. In germline, CDR1 is PRHDT, CDR2 FYEKMQ (reference sequence). The CDR3 is CASSPSGTPYNEQFF. In nucleotides, the CDR3 is TGTGCCAGCAGCCCTTCGGGCACCCCATACAATGAGCAGTTCTTC. Filled out from reference TRBV13 and TRBJ2-1, the complete variable domain reads AAGVIQSPRHLIKEKRETATLKCYPIPRHDTVYWYQQGPGQDPQFLISFYEKMQSDKGSIPDRFSAQQFSDYHSELNMSSLELGDSALYFCASSPSGTPYNEQFFGPGTRLTVL.

Details on this clone: Additional DNA sequences in this sample encode the identical CDR3. The CDR3: CASSQGGTYEQYF. The CDR3 DNA reads as TGCGCCAGCAGCCAAGGAGGTACCTACGAGCAGTACTTC. The chain uses TRBV4-1 and TRBJ2-7; D call uncertain. The CDR3 runs to 13 residues. From germline, CDR1 is MGHRA and CDR2 YSYEKL. The germline V and J ends were trimmed by 1 base and 2 bases, with 6 bases remaining between them.

This clone was counted a few times. The chain employs TRBV4-3 and TRBJ2-1, with 11 bases matching TRBD2. CDR1 and CDR2 from the germline V gene are LGHNA and YSLEER. The CDR3 runs 15 residues. Germline trimming cut 1 base from V and 8 bases from J; bases unmatched to any gene: 4. The CDR3 loop reads CASSQGLAGQDEQFF. In DNA, the CDR3 is TGCGCCAGCAGCCAAGGACTAGCGGGGCAGGATGAGCAGTTCTTC.

The chain combines TRBV30 with TRBJ1-2; 7 bases fit TRBD1. Germline V CDR1 and CDR2: GTSNPN, SVGIG (reference sequence). V shed 5 bases, J shed 0 bases, and the junction held 6 bases outside the gene matches. The CDR3 sequence is 14 residues long. CDR3 in DNA: TGTGCCTGGCAAACAGGGGATTCTAACTATGGCTACACCTTC. It specifies CAWQTGDSNYGYTF.

The gene calls are TRBV6-5 and TRBJ1-1; D gene uncertain. CDR1 is MNHEY, CDR2 SVGAGI, per germline. V was cut by 0 bases and J by 2 bases, with 7 bases left in between. This CDR3 spans 14 amino acids. The CDR3 DNA reads as TGTGCCAGCAGTTACTCATTCTCTAACACTGAAGCTTTCTTT. Protein product: CASSYSFSNTEAFF.

For this clone: Within the sample, other DNA sequences also encode this same CDR3. The chain couples TRBV5-1 to TRBJ2-1; 10 nucleotides agree with TRBD1. CDR1 SGHRS and CDR2 YFSETQ come from the germline V gene. The CDR3 consists of 14 residues. V shed 4 bases, J shed 5 bases, and the junction held 3 bases outside the gene matches. This CDR3 reads CASSGTGANNEQFF. The CDR3 bases are TGCGCCAGCAGCGGGACAGGGGCAAACAATGAGCAGTTCTTC.

To note about this clone: Sequence at one end of the junction differs from germline and may be a read error. The chain joins TRBV4-1 to TRBJ2-1; TRBD2 agrees at 8 bases. CDR3 size: 15 residues. Germline values: CDR1 MGHRA, CDR2 YSYEKL. The CDR3 sequence: CASSQAAGGVDEQFF. The CDR3 DNA sequence: TGTGCCAGCAGCCAAGCCGCGGGGGGAGTCGATGAGCAGTTCTTC.

V usage is TRBV30 and J usage is TRBJ1-1; TRBD1 might be the D (5 bases). Germline-derived CDR1 and CDR2 are GTSNPN and SVGIG (reference sequence). V was pared by 5 bases and J by 0 bases, with 13 bases between. CDR3 length: 14 residues. The CDR3 sequence is CAWAKGQLNTEAFF. CDR3 bases: TGTGCCTGGGCAAAGGGGCAGTTGAACACTGAAGCTTTCTTT.

The chain links TRBV13 to TRBJ1-1; TRBD1 aligns across 10 bases. CDR1 and CDR2 (germline): PRHDT, FYEKMQ (reference sequence). The CDR3 totals 14 residues. The V and J ends lost 5 bases and 5 bases, in that order; junction bases with no gene match: 5. In nucleotides, the CDR3 is TGTGCCAGCAGCGGGGACAGGGGACTAACTGAAGCTTTCTTT. Protein: CASSGDRGLTEAFF.

V is TRBV5-1 and J is TRBJ2-7; 13 bases agree with TRBD2. Trimming cost V 4 bases and J 7 bases; bases outside gene matches: 8. Germline V gene sequence: CDR1 SGHRS, CDR2 YFSETQ. This CDR3 has 15 residues. CDR3 residues: CASSPPGLAGTEQYF. CDR3 bases: TGCGCCAGCAGCCCCCCGGGACTAGCGGGAACTGAGCAGTACTTC.

The V and J genes are TRBV11-1 and TRBJ1-2, with D possibly matching TRBD1 (5 bases). Germline V gene sequence: CDR1 SGHAT, CDR2 FQDESV (reference sequence). V was shortened by 1 base and J by 4 bases, with 7 bases between the two germline ends. The CDR3 extends over 13 amino acids. Here the CDR3 DNA reads TGTGCCAGCAGCTTAGGACAGAGCTATGGCTACACCTTC. Translation gives CASSLGQSYGYTF.

V gene TRBV4-1 combines with J gene TRBJ2-7, with D possibly TRBD2 on 6 matching bases. The CDR3 spans 16 residues. Deletions cut 6 bases from V and 8 bases from J, with 26 bases between. Germline CDR1 reads MGHRA; CDR2 reads YSYEKL. The chain's CDR3 is CASRLTSGLTPSKQYF. CDR3 in DNA: TGCGCCAGCAGGCTTACATCCGGACTAACTCCCTCGAAGCAGTACTTC.

The chain combines TRBV27 with TRBJ2-7; D possibly corresponds to TRBD2 (6 bases). V lost 8 bases and J lost 6, with 11 bases in between. The CDR3 is 11 residues long. Per germline, CDR1 MNHEY and CDR2 SMNVEV (reference sequence). The CDR3 nucleotides read TGTGCCAGCTGGGGAGGTTTCGAGCAGTACTTC. It translates to CASWGGFEQYF.